The 9 T cell receptor beta chains given below trace back to one sample, sequenced in a study of blood T cell repertoires in COVID-19. Generated by immunoSEQ multiplex PCR, the TCRdb table keeps only in-frame clones and is missing some. The repertoire includes 190,000 or so clones, around 82% of them detected once, and less than 3.5% sits in the top ten. The sample taken for sequencing was peripheral blood. Source of these receptors: a man aged 50-60 years with active or convalescent COVID-19.

This clone has just a few counts. The chain couples TRBV28 to TRBJ1-5; perhaps TRBD1 as D (6 bases). This CDR3 has 13 amino acids. Germline CDR1 and CDR2: MDHEN and SYDVKM. V lost 7 bases to trimming and J lost 2 bases, with 9 bases between them. The CDR3 nucleotides are TGTGCCAGCATCGCAGGGGGCAATCAGCCCCAGCATTTT. Protein: CASIAGGNQPQHF.

V gene TRBV27 combines with J gene TRBJ1-6; weak D call: TRBD1 (5 bases). CDR3 size: 14 residues. Trimming took 6 bases from V and 9 from J, leaving 15 bases between them. Germline V gene data show CDR1 as MNHEY and CDR2 as SMNVEV (reference sequence). The CDR3 here is CASSSPTGVSPLHF. The CDR3 bases are TGTGCCAGCAGCTCCCCCACGGGGGTTTCACCCCTCCACTTT.

With respect to this clone: This sample also contains other DNA sequences that code for the same CDR3. The CDR3 nucleotides read TGCGCCAGCAGCCAGTTAGCGGGGGGGAGCACAGATACGCAGTATTTT. Encoded protein: CASSQLAGGSTDTQYF. The V call is TRBV4-3, the J call TRBJ2-3; 11 bases fit TRBD2. Germline V gives CDR1 LGHNA, CDR2 YSLEER. Trimming took 3 bases from V and 0 from J; bases not matched to a gene: 2. This CDR3 comprises 16 residues.

The chain links TRBV24-1 to TRBJ1-2, with D perhaps matching TRBD1 (6 bases). The CDR3 has 13 residues. V gave up 0 bases and J gave up 6 bases, with 7 bases separating them. Looked up from germline, CDR1 is KGHDR and CDR2 is SFDVKD. This chain's CDR3 is CATSDLTGNGYTF. CDR3 bases: TGTGCCACCAGTGATTTGACAGGGAATGGCTACACCTTC.

The chain recombines TRBV9 with TRBJ2-3; D may be TRBD1 (6 bases). With 3 bases removed from V and 2 bases from J, the gap between germline ends came to 13 bases. The CDR3 is made up of 15 amino acids. Germline loops: CDR1 SGDLS, CDR2 YYNGEE. CDR3 region: CASSGYSGDTDTQYF. In DNA form, the CDR3 reads TGTGCCAGCAGCGGGTACTCAGGGGACACAGATACGCAGTATTTT.

This clone was counted only a few times. The rearrangement uses TRBV19 and TRBJ1-1; 7 nucleotides agree with TRBD1. This CDR3 has 13 amino acids. Germline V gives CDR1 LNHDA, CDR2 SQIVND (reference sequence). V shed 10 bases and J 6 bases; nucleotides not matched to a gene: 11. The CDR3 DNA follows: TGTGCCACCCTCGGGCAGGGGGTTGCTGAAGCTTTCTTT. It is translated as CATLGQGVAEAFF.

The chain joins TRBV6-5 to TRBJ2-7; D possibly corresponds to TRBD2 (6 bases). V was clipped by 7 bases and J by 5 bases, with 18 bases between them. Germline CDR1 is MNHEY and CDR2 is SVGAGI. This CDR3 region has 14 residues. In DNA, the CDR3 is TGTGCCAGCATGAGGGAGGAGGGTCTGAACGAGCAGTACTTC. This sequence encodes CASMREEGLNEQYF.

This clone showed up just once. The chain links TRBV6-5 to TRBJ1-2; 7 nucleotides agree with TRBD1. V dropped 6 bases and J dropped 7; count of bases not matched to a gene: 11. The CDR3 sequence is 14 residues long. In germline, CDR1 is MNHEY, CDR2 SVGAGI. The CDR3 nucleotides read TGTGCCAGCAGAGGGACAGCGCGTAGTCTTGGCTACACCTTC. This encodes CASRGTARSLGYTF.

This chain links TRBV7-9 with TRBJ2-5; D might be TRBD1 (5 bases). This CDR3 is 12 amino acids long. The V gene lost 6 bases and the J gene lost 1 base, with 6 bases spanning the gap. The germline CDR1 and CDR2 sequences are SEHNR and FQNEAQ (reference sequence). Written as DNA, the CDR3 is TGTGCCAGCAGGACAGTCCAAGAGACCCAGTACTTC. This sequence encodes CASRTVQETQYF. The whole variable domain, remainder taken from reference TRBV7-9 and TRBJ2-5, is DTGVSQNPRHKITKRGQNVTFRCDPISEHNRLYWYRQTLGQGPEFLTYFQNEAQLEKSRLLSDRFSAERPKGSFSTLEIQRTEQGDSAMYLCASRTVQETQYFGPGTRLLVL.